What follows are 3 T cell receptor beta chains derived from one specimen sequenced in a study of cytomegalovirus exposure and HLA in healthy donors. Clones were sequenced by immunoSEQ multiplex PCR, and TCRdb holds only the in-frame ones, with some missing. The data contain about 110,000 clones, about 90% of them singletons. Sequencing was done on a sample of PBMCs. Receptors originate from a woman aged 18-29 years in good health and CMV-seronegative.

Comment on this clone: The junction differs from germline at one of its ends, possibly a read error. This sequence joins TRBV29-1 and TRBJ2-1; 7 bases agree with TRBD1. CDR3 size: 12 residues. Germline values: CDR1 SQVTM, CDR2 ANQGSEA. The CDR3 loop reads CSVEDRAVEQFF. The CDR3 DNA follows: TGCAGCGTCGAAGACAGGGCGGTCGAGCAGTTCTTC.

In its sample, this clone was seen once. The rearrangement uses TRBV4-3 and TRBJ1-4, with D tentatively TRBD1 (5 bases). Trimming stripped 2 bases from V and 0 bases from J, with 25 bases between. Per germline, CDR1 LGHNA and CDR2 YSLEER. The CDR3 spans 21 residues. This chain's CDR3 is CASSQKWEWGTPPPTNEKLFF. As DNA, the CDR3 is TGCGCCAGCAGCCAAAAATGGGAATGGGGCACCCCGCCCCCAACTAATGAAAAACTGTTTTTT.

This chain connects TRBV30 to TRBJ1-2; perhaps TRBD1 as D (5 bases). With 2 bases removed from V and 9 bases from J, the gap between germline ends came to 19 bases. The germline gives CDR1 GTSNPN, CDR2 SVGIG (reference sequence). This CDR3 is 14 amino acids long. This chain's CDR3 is CAWSLGGGSDRYTF. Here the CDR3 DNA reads TGTGCCTGGAGTTTGGGGGGGGGATCTGATCGCTACACCTTC.